This T cell receptor (beta chain) was observed in a study of cytomegalovirus exposure and HLA in healthy donors. Study-level results: Per a prior analysis, the majority of TCR beta V segments were productive roughly 87% or roughly 30% of the time. Follow-up analysis later connected one missense variant in DCLRE1C with trimming of TCR beta V- and J-genes. Some segments of the V type, notably TRBV6-2 and TRBV6-3, were excluded as indistinguishable.

Germline V CDR1 and CDR2: SGHRS, YFSETQ. The CDR3 is 18 amino acids. V lost 3 bases and J lost 2; bases outside the gene matches: 9. A single count supports this clone. Its antigen is not identified. Both 60 Vbeta primers and 13 Jbeta primers went into the PCR. Method: immunoSEQ multiplex PCR; TCRdb's copy keeps in-frame clones and lacks some. The sample carries hundreds of thousands of clones, over 75% recorded once. Unrecorded immune exposure was likely among donors, who were nominally healthy when sampled. The V gene is TRBV5-1, the J gene TRBJ2-3; TRBD2 agrees at 13 bases. This receptor was identified in a male donor in good health and CMV-seronegative. Sequenced: PBMCs. CDR3 DNA: TGCGCCAGCAGCTCGGGACTAGCGGGGCGCCCCTCCACAGATACGCAGTATTTT. Its translation: CASSSGLAGRPSTDTQYF.